These T cell receptor beta chains were read from a single sample in a study of blood T cell repertoires in COVID-19. Here immunoSEQ multiplex PCR was the method, and the copy in TCRdb shows in-frame clones only, minus some. The data contain about 140,000 clones, more than 75% of them singletons. The source material was PBMCs or T cells enriched from blood (not recorded which). The receptors were gathered from a man in his sixties who had recovered from COVID-19. The CDR3 runs from the conserved cysteine through the conserved F or W. Fields, in order: D gene, clone size, J gene, V gene, CDR3 DNA, CDR3 protein. D genes are given only for firm matches. Clone size appears in some rows only: once, few, many, or a class for an expanded clone.

D: TRBD1; size: .; J: TRBJ2-4; V: TRBV11-2; DNA: TGTGCCAGCAGCCCGTGGGACAGGGCGGACATTCAGTACTTC; CDR3: CASSPWDRADIQYF
D: .; size: .; J: TRBJ1-2; V: TRBV13; DNA: TGTGCCAGCAGCTTTTCGGACAAGAACTATGGCTACACCTTC; CDR3: CASSFSDKNYGYTF
D: TRBD1; size: .; J: TRBJ1-5; V: TRBV7-8; DNA: TGTGCCAGCAGCCAAGTTGGGACAGGGACTTGGCCCCAGCATTTT; CDR3: CASSQVGTGTWPQHF
D: .; size: .; J: TRBJ1-5; V: TRBV10-3; DNA: TGTGCCATTTCCCCGGACAGAGAGCCAGGGGTAGCCCAGCATTTT; CDR3: CAISPDREPGVAQHF
D: .; size: .; J: TRBJ1-2; V: TRBV19; DNA: TGTGCCAGTAGTATGGACAGCCGGTCCTATGGCTACACCTTC; CDR3: CASSMDSRSYGYTF
D: .; size: .; J: TRBJ1-2; V: TRBV24-1; DNA: TGTGCCACCCTCCCCTATTTTGACTACACCTTC; CDR3: CATLPYFDYTF
D: TRBD2; size: .; J: TRBJ2-1; V: TRBV5-1; DNA: TGCGCCAGCAGCCGGGAGGGATCCTACAATGAGCAGTTCTTC; CDR3: CASSREGSYNEQFF
D: .; size: .; J: TRBJ2-3; V: TRBV28; DNA: TGTGCCAGCAGTTTGGGGAGACCAGATACGCAGTATTTT; CDR3: CASSLGRPDTQYF
D: TRBD2; size: once; J: TRBJ2-1; V: TRBV11-1; DNA: TGTGCCAGCAGCTTAGGGACTAGTCTTAATGAGCAGTTCTTC; CDR3: CASSLGTSLNEQFF
D: .; size: few; J: TRBJ2-7; V: TRBV4-2; DNA: TGTGCCAGCAGCCAAGAAGGGGCGGGGGCCTCCTACGAGCAGTACTTC; CDR3: CASSQEGAGASYEQYF
D: .; size: .; J: TRBJ1-2; V: TRBV5-1; DNA: TGCGCCAGCAGCTTGGACAGTCATGGCTACACCTTC; CDR3: CASSLDSHGYTF
D: TRBD2; size: .; J: TRBJ2-4; V: TRBV7-9; DNA: TGTGCCAGCAGCGCAAAGGGACTAGCAAGTCTGGGGGCCAAAAACATTCAGTACTTC; CDR3: CASSAKGLASLGAKNIQYF
D: .; size: .; J: TRBJ2-7; V: TRBV23-1; DNA: TGCGCCAGCAGAAGACCCCACAGATACTACGAGCAGTACTTC; CDR3: CASRRPHRYYEQYF
D: .; size: .; J: TRBJ2-7; V: TRBV7-9; DNA: TGTGCCAGCAGCCCAAATAGCCCCACTCACGAGCAGTACTTC; CDR3: CASSPNSPTHEQYF
D: .; size: few; J: TRBJ1-5; V: TRBV6-6; DNA: TGTGCCAGCAGTTCCATACAGGGCTTTCGGCAGCCCCAGCATTTT; CDR3: CASSSIQGFRQPQHF
D: .; size: .; J: TRBJ1-1; V: TRBV29-1; DNA: TGCAGCGTAACCCCGGGACACGTCACTGAAGCTTTCTTT; CDR3: CSVTPGHVTEAFF
D: .; size: once; J: TRBJ1-6; V: TRBV20-1; DNA: TGCAGTGCTAGTCTAGGCCAGAGCTATAATTCACCCCTCCACTTT; CDR3: CSASLGQSYNSPLHF
D: TRBD2; size: .; J: TRBJ2-1; V: TRBV18; DNA: TGTGCCAGCTCACCAACCCTAGCGGGGGATGAGCAGTTCTTC; CDR3: CASSPTLAGDEQFF
D: .; size: few; J: TRBJ1-1; V: TRBV27; DNA: TGTGCCAGCACGATCAGGGCCGGGGGCACTGAAGCTTTCTTT; CDR3: CASTIRAGGTEAFF
D: .; size: .; J: TRBJ1-1; V: TRBV27; DNA: TGTGCCAGCAGTTTATTTCCCGGGAGCACTGAAGCTTTCTTT; CDR3: CASSLFPGSTEAFF
D: .; size: .; J: TRBJ2-6; V: TRBV19; DNA: TGTGCCAGTAGTATAGTATCTGGGGCCAACGTCCTGACTTTC; CDR3: CASSIVSGANVLTF
D: .; size: .; J: TRBJ2-7; V: TRBV19; DNA: TGTGCCAGTAGTCCCAGTGGTACAGCTATTTTACGGGAGCAGTACTTC; CDR3: CASSPSGTAILREQYF
D: .; size: .; J: TRBJ1-3; V: TRBV7-2; DNA: TGTGCCAGCAGACTCGCTACTGGAAACACCATATATTTT; CDR3: CASRLATGNTIYF
D: .; size: .; J: TRBJ2-3; V: TRBV2; DNA: TGTGCCAGCAGTCGGGTGGGCCAGGGTCCAAGGGGGGGTCAGTATTTT; CDR3: CASSRVGQGPRGGQYF
D: .; size: .; J: TRBJ1-6; V: TRBV30; DNA: TGTGCCTGGGTCAGCTCCTATAATTCACCCCTCCACTTT; CDR3: CAWVSSYNSPLHF
D: .; size: .; J: TRBJ2-1; V: TRBV9; DNA: TGTGCCAGCAGCGTAGAACGGTACAATGAGCAGTTCTTC; CDR3: CASSVERYNEQFF
D: TRBD1; size: few; J: TRBJ1-4; V: TRBV5-6; DNA: TGTGCCAGCGGGGACAGGGTGGAGGAAAAACTGTTTTTT; CDR3: CASGDRVEEKLFF
D: TRBD1; size: .; J: TRBJ1-4; V: TRBV25-1; DNA: TGTGCCAGCAACAGGGGTAATGAAAAACTGTTTTTT; CDR3: CASNRGNEKLFF
D: TRBD1; size: .; J: TRBJ1-1; V: TRBV12-3/TRBV12-4; DNA: TGTGCCAGCAGTATGACAGGGCGGACTGAAGCTTTCTTT; CDR3: CASSMTGRTEAFF
D: TRBD2; size: .; J: TRBJ2-7; V: TRBV7-8; DNA: TGTGCCAGCAGCACTCGGGGGGTCTCCTACGAGCAGTACTTC; CDR3: CASSTRGVSYEQYF
D: TRBD1; size: .; J: TRBJ1-6; V: TRBV2; DNA: TGTGCCAGCACCGGGACAGGGCGGAATTCACCCCTCCACTTT; CDR3: CASTGTGRNSPLHF
D: .; size: .; J: TRBJ2-5; V: TRBV7-9; DNA: TGTGCCAGCAGCTGGGAGAATCGAGAGACCCAGTACTTC; CDR3: CASSWENRETQYF
D: .; size: .; J: TRBJ2-3; V: TRBV11-3; DNA: TGTGCCAGCAGCCGGACAGGCACAGATACGCAGTATTTT; CDR3: CASSRTGTDTQYF
D: TRBD2; size: .; J: TRBJ2-1; V: TRBV29-1; DNA: TGCAGCGTTGAACTACTAGCGCCTACCTACAATGAGCAGTTCTTC; CDR3: CSVELLAPTYNEQFF
D: .; size: .; J: TRBJ1-1; V: TRBV28; DNA: TGTGCCAGCAGTATCTTGACAGGAGCAGCTGAAGCTTTCTTT; CDR3: CASSILTGAAEAFF
D: .; size: .; J: TRBJ2-1; V: TRBV5-1; DNA: TGCGCCAGCAGCTTGGACATCTACAATGAGCAGTTCTTC; CDR3: CASSLDIYNEQFF
D: .; size: .; J: TRBJ2-3; V: TRBV7-2; DNA: TGTGCCAGCAGCTTAGTGCGGCGGGGGCCCACAGATACGCAGTATTTT; CDR3: CASSLVRRGPTDTQYF
D: .; size: few; J: TRBJ1-5; V: TRBV6-5; DNA: TGTGCCAGCAGTTACAGCGATCAGCCCCAGCATTTT; CDR3: CASSYSDQPQHF
D: .; size: .; J: TRBJ2-7; V: TRBV25-1; DNA: TGTGCCAGCAGTGAATACGGACAGACCTACGAGCAGTACTTC; CDR3: CASSEYGQTYEQYF
D: TRBD2; size: .; J: TRBJ2-5; V: TRBV4-2; DNA: TGTGCCAGCAGCCAAGATCTAGCGGGGGGGCGGGAGACCCAGTACTTC; CDR3: CASSQDLAGGRETQYF
D: .; size: .; J: TRBJ1-1; V: TRBV12-3/TRBV12-4; DNA: TGTGCCAGCAGTGCTCGACAGGTCGGTGAAGCTTTCTTT; CDR3: CASSARQVGEAFF
D: .; size: .; J: TRBJ2-2; V: TRBV2; DNA: TGTGCCAGCAGTGAGTGGGGCAGAGACACCGGGGAGCTGTTTTTT; CDR3: CASSEWGRDTGELFF
D: .; size: few; J: TRBJ1-1; V: TRBV7-8; DNA: TGTGCCAGTCAAAGGACAGTCCTCACTGAAGCTTTCTTT; CDR3: CASQRTVLTEAFF
D: .; size: .; J: TRBJ1-3; V: TRBV30; DNA: TGTGCCTGGAGTGGACAGGCCTCTGGAAACACCATATATTTT; CDR3: CAWSGQASGNTIYF
D: TRBD1; size: .; J: TRBJ1-1; V: TRBV3-1/TRBV3-2; DNA: TGTGCCAGCAGCACCCAGGGGGCTAGCACTGAAGCTTTCTTT; CDR3: CASSTQGASTEAFF
D: .; size: .; J: TRBJ1-2; V: TRBV5-4; DNA: TGTGCCAGCAGCCCGAAGGGGGGGAACTATGGCTACACCTTC; CDR3: CASSPKGGNYGYTF
D: .; size: .; J: TRBJ2-1; V: TRBV29-1; DNA: TGCAGCGTTGAAGAAAGTAGTTACAATGAGCAGTTCTTC; CDR3: CSVEESSYNEQFF
D: .; size: .; J: TRBJ2-7; V: TRBV11-1; DNA: TGTGCCAGCAGCTTTCAGGGGAAGATTGGCGAGCAGTACTTC; CDR3: CASSFQGKIGEQYF